A selection of T cell receptor beta chains follows, all from one sample in a study of blood T cell repertoires in COVID-19. Libraries were prepared by immunoSEQ multiplex PCR; TCRdb keeps only in-frame clonotypes and omits some of them. The sample lists approximately 94,000 clones, more than 70% seen once, with about 5% in the top ten. Sample: peripheral blood. These receptors came from a woman older than 75 with active COVID-19. Both conserved end residues are part of each CDR3. Each record gives: D gene, V gene, CDR3 protein. A D gene is named only where the DNA matches it firmly.

- TRBV7-6 CASMTQAAYEQYF
TRBD2 TRBV28 CASSPLRTSGTYNEQFF
TRBD2 TRBV9 CASSLGAGDSGELFF
- TRBV27 CASSLYGPRYNQPQHF
- TRBV29-1 CSASRDITFEQYF
TRBD1 TRBV5-4 CASSLGTGGRGGYTF
- TRBV4-3 CASSQDLAADTQYF
TRBD1 TRBV18 CASSPRQRGGENEQFF
TRBD1 TRBV11-2 CASSSNRGRDTQYF
- TRBV19 CASSISVSGDTQYF
- TRBV15 CATSREPGDSANTGELFF
- TRBV5-4 CASSFPMRNPGSAGANVLTF
TRBD1 TRBV2 CASSANRGNEQYF
TRBD1 TRBV5-4 CASSFRQGWQFF
TRBD1 TRBV19 CASRPGGMNTEAFF
- TRBV7-9 CASSPGKGLAYNEQFF
- TRBV29-1 CSARLFGDEQFF
TRBD2 TRBV28 CASSRGRGGIYEQYF
- TRBV19 CASRGSGGGNTIYF
- TRBV6-5 CASSYSGGRGGYTF
- TRBV25-1 CASSEGISAEAFF
- TRBV5-5 CASSLAAITGELFF
TRBD1 TRBV5-8 CASTTTGRIQYF
- TRBV18 CASSLGQKDNSPLHF
TRBD2 TRBV19 CASALAGAGGETQYF
- TRBV30 CAWSTQGDQPQHF
TRBD2 TRBV28 CASSPTSGRATDTQYF
- TRBV12-3/TRBV12-4 CASSTRNSPLHF
- TRBV27 CASSRSYDSGTQYF
TRBD1 TRBV30 CACGQGNTEAFF
- TRBV7-2 CASSPSGGNNSPLHF
TRBD1 TRBV11-2 CASSTGQGWNAEAFF
TRBD1 TRBV5-6 CASSWDREYEQYF
TRBD1 TRBV10-3 CAISYSGGRAPLHF
TRBD1 TRBV5-1 CASSPPVTGGTGELFF
TRBD2 TRBV7-2 CASSLGGLALGEQFF
TRBD2 TRBV27 CASRGAGGGNEQFF
TRBD2 TRBV6-2/TRBV6-3 CASSYSTLRTSGGYEQYF
- TRBV28 CASSLGGVGETQYF
- TRBV19 CAGEQGHEQYF
- TRBV7-2 CASSLVGQLSTDTQYF
- TRBV27 CASRRGRDYGYTF
- TRBV3-1/TRBV3-2 CASSHPPGIALSSYNEQFF